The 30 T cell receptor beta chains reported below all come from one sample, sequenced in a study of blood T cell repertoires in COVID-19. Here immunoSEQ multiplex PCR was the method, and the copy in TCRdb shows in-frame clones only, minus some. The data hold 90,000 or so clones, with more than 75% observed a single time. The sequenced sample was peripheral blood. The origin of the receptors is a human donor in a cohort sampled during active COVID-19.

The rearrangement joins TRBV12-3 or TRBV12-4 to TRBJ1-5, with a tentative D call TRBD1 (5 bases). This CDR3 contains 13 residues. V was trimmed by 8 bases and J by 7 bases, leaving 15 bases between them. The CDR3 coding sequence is TGTGCCAGCGGGTACAGGCCCGGGCAGCCCCAGCATTTT. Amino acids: CASGYRPGQPQHF.

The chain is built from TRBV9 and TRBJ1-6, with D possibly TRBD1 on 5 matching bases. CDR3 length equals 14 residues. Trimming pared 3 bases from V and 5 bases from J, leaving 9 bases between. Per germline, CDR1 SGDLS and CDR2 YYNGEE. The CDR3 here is CASSEGVNNSPLHF. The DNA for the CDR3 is TGTGCCAGCAGCGAAGGGGTAAATAATTCACCCCTCCACTTT.

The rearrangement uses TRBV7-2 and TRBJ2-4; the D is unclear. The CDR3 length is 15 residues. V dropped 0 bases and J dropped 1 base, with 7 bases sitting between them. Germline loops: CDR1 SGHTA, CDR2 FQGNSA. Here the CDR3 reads CASSLAAGAKNIQYF. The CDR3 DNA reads TGTGCCAGCAGCTTAGCGGCCGGGGCCAAAAACATTCAGTACTTC.

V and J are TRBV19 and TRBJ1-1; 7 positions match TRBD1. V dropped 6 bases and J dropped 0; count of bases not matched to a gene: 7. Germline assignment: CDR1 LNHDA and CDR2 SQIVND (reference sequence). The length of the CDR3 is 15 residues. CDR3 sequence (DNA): TGTGCCAGTAGCCCCCCGGGGACAGTGAACACTGAAGCTTTCTTT. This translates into CASSPPGTVNTEAFF.

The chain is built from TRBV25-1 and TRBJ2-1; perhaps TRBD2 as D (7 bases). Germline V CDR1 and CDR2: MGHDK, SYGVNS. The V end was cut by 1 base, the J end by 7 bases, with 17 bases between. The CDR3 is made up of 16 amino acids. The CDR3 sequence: CASSEWGGGSGNEQFF. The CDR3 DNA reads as TGTGCCAGCAGTGAATGGGGCGGGGGCTCGGGTAATGAGCAGTTCTTC. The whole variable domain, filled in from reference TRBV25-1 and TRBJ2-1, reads EADIYQTPRYLVIGTGKKITLECSQTMGHDKMYWYQQDPGMELHLIHYSYGVNSTEKGDLSSESTVSRIRTEHFPLTLESARPSHTSQYLCASSEWGGGSGNEQFFGPGTRLTVL.

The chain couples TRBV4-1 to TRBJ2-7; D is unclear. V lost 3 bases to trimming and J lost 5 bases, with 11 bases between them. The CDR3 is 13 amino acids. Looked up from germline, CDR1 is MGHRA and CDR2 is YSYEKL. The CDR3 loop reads CASSQFRSDEQYF. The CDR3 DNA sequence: TGCGCCAGCAGCCAGTTCCGTTCTGACGAGCAGTACTTC.

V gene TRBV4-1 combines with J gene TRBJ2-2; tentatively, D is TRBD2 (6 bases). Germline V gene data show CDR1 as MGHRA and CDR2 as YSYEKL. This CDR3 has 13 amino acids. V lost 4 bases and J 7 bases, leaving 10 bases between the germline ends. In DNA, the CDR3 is TGCGCCAGCAGCCTGTGGGGGGACGGGGAGCTGTTTTTT. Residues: CASSLWGDGELFF.

CDR3: CASSLYVGAASYYGYTF. The CDR3 DNA reads TGTGCCAGCAGCTTATACGTCGGTGCGGCGTCCTACTATGGCTACACCTTC. V and J are TRBV7-9 and TRBJ1-2, with no clear D. Germline assignment: CDR1 SEHNR and CDR2 FQNEAQ (reference sequence). The CDR3 has 17 amino acids. V lost 2 bases and J 3 bases, leaving 19 bases between the germline ends.

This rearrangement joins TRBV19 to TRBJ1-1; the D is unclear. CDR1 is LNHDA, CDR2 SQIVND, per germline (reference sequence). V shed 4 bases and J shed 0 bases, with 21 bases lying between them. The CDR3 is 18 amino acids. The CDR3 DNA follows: TGTGCCAGTAGTAGTCCATCGCGGGCAGGCGAACTGAACACTGAAGCTTTCTTT. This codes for CASSSPSRAGELNTEAFF.

The CDR3 sequence is CASSPGGWGGNTIYF. CDR3 nucleotides: TGTGCCAGCAGCCCAGGGGGCTGGGGCGGAAACACCATATATTTT. V is TRBV6-5 and J is TRBJ1-3; TRBD1 agrees at 8 bases. Germline trimming cut 6 bases from V and 4 bases from J; bases unmatched to any gene: 8. Germline V gene data show CDR1 as MNHEY and CDR2 as SVGAGI. The length of the CDR3 is 15 residues.

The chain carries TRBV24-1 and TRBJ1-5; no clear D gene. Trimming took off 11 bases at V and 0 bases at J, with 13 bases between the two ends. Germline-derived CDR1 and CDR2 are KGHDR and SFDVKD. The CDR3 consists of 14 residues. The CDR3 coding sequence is TGTGCCAGGAGCATGAACTATAGCAATCAGCCCCAGCATTTT. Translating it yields CARSMNYSNQPQHF.

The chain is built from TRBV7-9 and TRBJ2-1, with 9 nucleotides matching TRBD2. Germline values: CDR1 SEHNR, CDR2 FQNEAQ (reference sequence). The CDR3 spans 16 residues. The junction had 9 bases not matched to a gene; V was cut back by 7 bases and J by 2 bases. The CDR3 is CASKDGAGGPYNEQFF. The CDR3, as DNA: TGTGCCAGCAAGGACGGAGCGGGGGGACCCTACAATGAGCAGTTCTTC.

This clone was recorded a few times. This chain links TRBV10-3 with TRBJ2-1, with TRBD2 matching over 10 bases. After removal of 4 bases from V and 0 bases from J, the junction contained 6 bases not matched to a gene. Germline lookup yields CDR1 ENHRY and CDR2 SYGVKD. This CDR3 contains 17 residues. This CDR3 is CAISGLAGGLSYNEQFF. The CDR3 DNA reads TGTGCCATCAGTGGATTAGCGGGGGGCCTCTCCTACAATGAGCAGTTCTTC.

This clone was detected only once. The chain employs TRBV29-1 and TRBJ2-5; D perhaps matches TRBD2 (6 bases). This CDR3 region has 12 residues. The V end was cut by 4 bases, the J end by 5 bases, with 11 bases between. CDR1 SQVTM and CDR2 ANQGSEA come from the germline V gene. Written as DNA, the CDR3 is TGCAGCGTTGTTGGAGGGATGGAGACCCAGTACTTC. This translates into CSVVGGMETQYF.

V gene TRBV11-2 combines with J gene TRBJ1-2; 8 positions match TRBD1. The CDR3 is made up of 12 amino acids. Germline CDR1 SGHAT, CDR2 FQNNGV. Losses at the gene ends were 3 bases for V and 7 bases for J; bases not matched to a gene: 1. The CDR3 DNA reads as TGTGCCAGCAGCTTGACAGGGGCTGGCTACACCTTC. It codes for CASSLTGAGYTF. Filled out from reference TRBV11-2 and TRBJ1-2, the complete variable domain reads EAGVAQSPRYKIIEKRQSVAFWCNPISGHATLYWYQQILGQGPKLLIQFQNNGVVDDSQLPKDRFSAERLKGVDSTLKIQPAKLEDSAVYLCASSLTGAGYTFGSGTRLTVV.

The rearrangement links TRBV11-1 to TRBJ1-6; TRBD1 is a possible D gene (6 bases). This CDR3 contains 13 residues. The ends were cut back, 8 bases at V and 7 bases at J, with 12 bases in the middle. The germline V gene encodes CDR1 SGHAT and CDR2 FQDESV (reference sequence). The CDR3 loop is CASSGTPNSPLHF. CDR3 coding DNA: TGTGCCAGCTCCGGGACACCGAATTCACCCCTCCACTTT. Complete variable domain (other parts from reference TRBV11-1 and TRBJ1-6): EAEVAQSPRYKITEKSQAVAFWCDPISGHATLYWYRQILGQGPELLVQFQDESVVDDSQLPKDRFSAERLKGVDSTLKIQPAELGDSAMYLCASSGTPNSPLHFGNGTRLTVT.

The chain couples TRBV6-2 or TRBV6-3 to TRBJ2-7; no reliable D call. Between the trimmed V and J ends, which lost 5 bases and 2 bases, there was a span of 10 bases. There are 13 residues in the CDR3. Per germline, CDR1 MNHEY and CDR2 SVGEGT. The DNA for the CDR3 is TGTGCCAGCAGTGGGTCCGGAGCCTACGAGCAGTACTTC. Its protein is CASSGSGAYEQYF.

DNA of the CDR3: TGTGCCAGCAGCCGATCTTTCGGTACTAGCGGACGCACAGATACGCAGTATTTT. As protein: CASSRSFGTSGRTDTQYF. The genes are TRBV7-8 and TRBJ2-3; 8 positions agree with TRBD2. The junction had 14 bases not matched to a gene; V was cut back by 5 bases and J by 1 base. The CDR3 consists of 18 residues. The germline V gene has CDR1 SGHVS and CDR2 FQNEAQ.

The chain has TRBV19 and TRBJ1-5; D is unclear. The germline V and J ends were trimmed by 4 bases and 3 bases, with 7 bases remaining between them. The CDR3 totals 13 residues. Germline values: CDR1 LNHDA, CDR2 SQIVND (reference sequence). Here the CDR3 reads CASSKDFNQPQHF. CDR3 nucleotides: TGTGCCAGTAGTAAGGACTTCAATCAGCCCCAGCATTTT.

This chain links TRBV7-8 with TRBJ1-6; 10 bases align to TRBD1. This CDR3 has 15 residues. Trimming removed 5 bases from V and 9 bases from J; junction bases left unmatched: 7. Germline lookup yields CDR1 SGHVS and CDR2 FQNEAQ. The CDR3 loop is CASSPGQGPSSPLHF. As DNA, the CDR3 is TGTGCCAGCAGCCCGGGACAGGGGCCGAGTTCACCCCTCCACTTT. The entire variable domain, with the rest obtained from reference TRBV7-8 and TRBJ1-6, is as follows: GAGVSQSPRYKVAKRGQDVALRCDPISGHVSLFWYQQALGQGPEFLTYFQNEAQLDKSGLPSDRFFAERPEGSVSTLKIQRTQQEDSAVYLCASSPGQGPSSPLHFGNGTRLTVT.

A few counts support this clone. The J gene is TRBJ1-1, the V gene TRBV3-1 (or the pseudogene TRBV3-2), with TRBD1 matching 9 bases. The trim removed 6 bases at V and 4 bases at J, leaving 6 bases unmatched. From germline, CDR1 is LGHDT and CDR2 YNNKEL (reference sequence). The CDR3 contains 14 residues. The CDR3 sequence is CASSRTGGITEAFF. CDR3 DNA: TGTGCCAGCAGTCGTACAGGGGGCATCACTGAAGCTTTCTTT.

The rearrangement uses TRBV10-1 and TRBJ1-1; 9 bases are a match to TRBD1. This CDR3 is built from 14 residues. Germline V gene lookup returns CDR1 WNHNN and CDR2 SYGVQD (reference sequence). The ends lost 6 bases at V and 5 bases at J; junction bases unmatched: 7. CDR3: CASSPDRGRTEAFF. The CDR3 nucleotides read TGCGCCAGCAGCCCGGACAGGGGAAGAACTGAAGCTTTCTTT.

CDR3 coding DNA: TGTGCCAGCTCTCCTGCCCCCTCAGGGGACCTCTCTGGAAACACCATATATTTT. Translated: CASSPAPSGDLSGNTIYF. The chain uses TRBV18 and TRBJ1-3; D is perhaps TRBD1 (6 bases). The germline gives CDR1 KGHSH, CDR2 LQKENI. Trimming stripped 6 bases from V and 0 bases from J, with 21 bases between. The CDR3 totals 18 residues.

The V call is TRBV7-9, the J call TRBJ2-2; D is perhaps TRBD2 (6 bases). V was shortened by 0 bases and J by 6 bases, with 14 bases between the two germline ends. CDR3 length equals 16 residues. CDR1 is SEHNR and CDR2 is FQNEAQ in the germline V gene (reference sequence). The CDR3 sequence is CASSLAVGRRAGELFF. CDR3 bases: TGTGCCAGCAGCTTAGCGGTAGGGAGGCGCGCCGGGGAGCTGTTTTTT.

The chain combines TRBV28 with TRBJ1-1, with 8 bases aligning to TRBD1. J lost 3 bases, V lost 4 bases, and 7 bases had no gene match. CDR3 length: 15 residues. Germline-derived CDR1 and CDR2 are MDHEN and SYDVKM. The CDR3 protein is CASSSTGAAHTEAFF. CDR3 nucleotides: TGTGCCAGCAGTTCGACAGGGGCAGCGCACACTGAAGCTTTCTTT.

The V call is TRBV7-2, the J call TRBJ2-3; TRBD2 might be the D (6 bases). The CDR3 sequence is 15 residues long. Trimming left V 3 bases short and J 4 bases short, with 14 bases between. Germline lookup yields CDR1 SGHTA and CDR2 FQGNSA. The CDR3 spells CASSFKGTPPDTQYF. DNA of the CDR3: TGTGCCAGCAGCTTCAAAGGGACTCCCCCAGATACGCAGTATTTT.

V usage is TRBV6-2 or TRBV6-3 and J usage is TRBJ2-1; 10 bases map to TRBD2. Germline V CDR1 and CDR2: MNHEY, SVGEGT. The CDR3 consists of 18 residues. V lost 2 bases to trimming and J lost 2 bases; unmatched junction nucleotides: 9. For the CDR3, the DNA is TGTGCCAGCAGTTACCCAGCGGGGGGGCCCAGAGCCTACAATGAGCAGTTCTTC. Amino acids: CASSYPAGGPRAYNEQFF.

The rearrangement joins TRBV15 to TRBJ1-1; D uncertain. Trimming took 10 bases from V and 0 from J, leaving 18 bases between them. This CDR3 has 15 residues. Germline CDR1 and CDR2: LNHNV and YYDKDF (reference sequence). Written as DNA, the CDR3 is TGTGCCATTACACTCGGGAGGCTCATGAACACTGAAGCTTTCTTT. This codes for CAITLGRLMNTEAFF.

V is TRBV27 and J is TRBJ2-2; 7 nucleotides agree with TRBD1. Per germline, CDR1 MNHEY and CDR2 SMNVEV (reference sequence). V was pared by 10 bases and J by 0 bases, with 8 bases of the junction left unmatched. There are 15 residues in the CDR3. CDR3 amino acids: CATRQGYPNTGELFF. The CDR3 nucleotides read TGTGCCACAAGACAGGGCTACCCGAACACCGGGGAGCTGTTTTTT.

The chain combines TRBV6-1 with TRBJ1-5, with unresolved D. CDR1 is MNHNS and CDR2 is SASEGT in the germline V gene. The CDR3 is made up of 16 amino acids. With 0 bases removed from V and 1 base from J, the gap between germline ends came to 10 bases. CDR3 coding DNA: TGTGCCAGCAGTGAAGCAGTGGTCGGGAGCAATCAGCCCCAGCATTTT. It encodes CASSEAVVGSNQPQHF.